The 14 T cell receptor beta chains below all came from one sample that was sequenced in a study of blood T cell repertoires in COVID-19. Profiled with immunoSEQ multiplex PCR; TCRdb holds only in-frame clones, not every one. Here the sample spans about 56,000 clones, 89% being singletons. Material: peripheral blood. All receptors come from an older woman with COVID-19, enrolled during active disease.

This clone has more than one count but fewer than ten. J is TRBJ2-1 and V is TRBV24-1; a weak D match, TRBD2 (6 bases). The V gene lost 4 bases and the J gene lost 0 bases, with 15 bases spanning the gap. The CDR3 is 17 amino acids. CDR1 KGHDR and CDR2 SFDVKD come from the germline V gene. CDR3 nucleotides: TGTGCCACCAGTGACTCTGGCGGGACGAGCTCCTACAATGAGCAGTTCTTC. This codes for CATSDSGGTSSYNEQFF.

This chain connects TRBV4-3 to TRBJ2-1; TRBD2 matches 9 bases. V shed 6 bases, J shed 7 bases, and the junction held 10 bases outside the gene matches. This CDR3 spans 15 amino acids. The germline CDR1 and CDR2 sequences are LGHNA and YSLEER. This CDR3 is CASSNVAGVENEQFF. The CDR3 DNA is TGCGCCAGCAGTAATGTAGCGGGGGTGGAGAATGAGCAGTTCTTC.

The V call is TRBV3-1 (or the pseudogene TRBV3-2), the J call TRBJ2-7, with 7 bases aligning to TRBD1. The CDR3 totals 15 residues. Losses at the gene ends were 4 bases for V and 3 bases for J; bases not matched to a gene: 9. Per germline, CDR1 LGHDT and CDR2 YNNKEL (reference sequence). Written as DNA, the CDR3 is TGTGCCAGCAGCCCCCGACAGGGTCGTTTCTACGAGCAGTACTTC. It encodes CASSPRQGRFYEQYF.

The chain links TRBV18 to TRBJ1-3, with TRBD1 matching 8 bases. Unmatched junction bases numbered 7, after V lost 0 bases and J lost 0 bases. The CDR3 is 18 residues long. CDR1 and CDR2 (germline): KGHSH, LQKENI. The CDR3 here is CASSPPTQGVDSGNTIYF. For the CDR3, the DNA is TGTGCCAGCTCACCACCCACACAGGGGGTCGACTCTGGAAACACCATATATTTT. Based on the CDR3 plus reference TRBV18 and TRBJ1-3, the full variable domain is NAGVMQNPRHLVRRRGQEARLRCSPMKGHSHVYWYRQLPEEGLKFMVYLQKENIIDESGMPKERFSAEFPKEGPSILRIQQVVRGDSAAYFCASSPPTQGVDSGNTIYFGEGSWLTVV.

V and J are TRBV10-3 and TRBJ2-1, with D maybe TRBD1 (5 bases). The CDR3 is made up of 19 amino acids. Looked up from germline, CDR1 is ENHRY and CDR2 is SYGVKD. With 2 bases removed from V and 5 bases from J, the gap between germline ends came to 25 bases. CDR3 sequence reads: CAISERTLLAGWADNEQFF. The CDR3 nucleotides read TGTGCCATCAGTGAGAGGACCCTGTTGGCAGGGTGGGCCGACAATGAGCAGTTCTTC.

The chain couples TRBV13 to TRBJ2-5; 10 bases map to TRBD2. The junction had 7 bases not matched to a gene; V was cut back by 2 bases and J by 4 bases. The CDR3 spans 16 residues. The germline V gene encodes CDR1 PRHDT and CDR2 FYEKMQ (reference sequence). CDR3 nucleotides: TGTGCCAGCAGCTTAAAAAGCGGGGGGGCGGGAGAGACCCAGTACTTC. The encoded protein is CASSLKSGGAGETQYF. Filled out from reference TRBV13 and TRBJ2-5, the complete variable domain reads AAGVIQSPRHLIKEKRETATLKCYPIPRHDTVYWYQQGPGQDPQFLISFYEKMQSDKGSIPDRFSAQQFSDYHSELNMSSLELGDSALYFCASSLKSGGAGETQYFGPGTRLLVL.

The rearrangement joins TRBV28 to TRBJ1-2; D is ambiguous. V dropped 6 bases and J dropped 4 bases, with 12 bases sitting between them. Germline V lookup: CDR1 MDHEN, CDR2 SYDVKM. This CDR3 spans 13 amino acids. CDR3 bases: TGTGCCAGCAGACCCGACACAAGCTATGGCTACACCTTC. Translating it yields CASRPDTSYGYTF.

The CDR3 DNA reads TGTGCCAGCAGTTACCCCCCCGGGACTTACACAGATACGCAGTATTTT. It yields the protein CASSYPPGTYTDTQYF. This chain joins TRBV6-2 or TRBV6-3 and TRBJ2-3; the D gene is possibly TRBD2 (6 bases). V gave up 2 bases and J gave up 2 bases, with 14 bases separating them. The CDR3 is made up of 16 amino acids. Germline V gives CDR1 MNHEY, CDR2 SVGEGT.

This sequence joins TRBV6-2 or TRBV6-3 and TRBJ1-6; 8 bases map to TRBD1. Germline V gene lookup returns CDR1 MNHEY and CDR2 SVGEGT. Germline trimming cut 5 bases from V and 9 bases from J; bases unmatched to any gene: 6. The CDR3 extends over 14 amino acids. CDR3 loop: CASSPGQGSSPLHF. CDR3 bases: TGTGCCAGCAGTCCCGGACAGGGAAGTTCACCCCTCCACTTT.

This clone showed up just a few times. CDR3 region: CASSVLGQGNYGYTF. CDR3 bases: TGTGCCAGCAGCGTCTTAGGACAGGGAAACTATGGCTACACCTTC. The V call is TRBV9, the J call TRBJ1-2, with 8 nucleotides matching TRBD1. The germline V gene has CDR1 SGDLS and CDR2 YYNGEE. This CDR3 is built from 15 residues. Trimming took 2 bases from V and 2 from J; bases not matched to a gene: 5.

V usage is TRBV5-6 and J usage is TRBJ1-1; 7 bases match TRBD1. J was trimmed by 0 bases and V by 3 bases; bases with no gene match: 2. Germline CDR1 reads SGHDT; CDR2 reads YYEEEE. The CDR3 consists of 14 residues. CDR3 loop: CASSWTGMNTEAFF. DNA of the CDR3: TGTGCCAGCAGCTGGACAGGAATGAACACTGAAGCTTTCTTT.

The chain links TRBV2 to TRBJ2-1; maybe TRBD2 (5 bases). Germline values: CDR1 SNHLY, CDR2 FYNNEI. The CDR3 sequence is 15 residues long. V was trimmed by 5 bases and J by 2 bases, leaving 13 bases between them. CDR3 DNA sequence: TGTGCCAGCAGTTTCCCGGACGGGACCTACAATGAGCAGTTCTTC. Translated: CASSFPDGTYNEQFF.

The genes are TRBV18 and TRBJ1-5; TRBD1 matches 9 bases. This CDR3 contains 13 residues. The V gene end was trimmed by 3 bases and the J gene end by 10 bases; junction bases not matched to a gene: 4. Looked up from germline, CDR1 is KGHSH and CDR2 is LQKENI. This chain's CDR3 is CASSPGQGSPQHF. The CDR3 DNA follows: TGTGCCAGCTCACCGGGACAGGGCAGCCCCCAGCATTTT.

This clone was detected only once. V gene TRBV6-6 combines with J gene TRBJ1-2; 7 nucleotides align to TRBD1. This CDR3 spans 14 amino acids. V dropped 2 bases and J dropped 3; count of bases not matched to a gene: 3. Germline V gene sequence: CDR1 MNHNY, CDR2 SVGAGI (reference sequence). In DNA form, the CDR3 reads TGTGCCAGCAGTTACGGGACAGAGGACTATGGCTACACCTTC. Protein: CASSYGTEDYGYTF.